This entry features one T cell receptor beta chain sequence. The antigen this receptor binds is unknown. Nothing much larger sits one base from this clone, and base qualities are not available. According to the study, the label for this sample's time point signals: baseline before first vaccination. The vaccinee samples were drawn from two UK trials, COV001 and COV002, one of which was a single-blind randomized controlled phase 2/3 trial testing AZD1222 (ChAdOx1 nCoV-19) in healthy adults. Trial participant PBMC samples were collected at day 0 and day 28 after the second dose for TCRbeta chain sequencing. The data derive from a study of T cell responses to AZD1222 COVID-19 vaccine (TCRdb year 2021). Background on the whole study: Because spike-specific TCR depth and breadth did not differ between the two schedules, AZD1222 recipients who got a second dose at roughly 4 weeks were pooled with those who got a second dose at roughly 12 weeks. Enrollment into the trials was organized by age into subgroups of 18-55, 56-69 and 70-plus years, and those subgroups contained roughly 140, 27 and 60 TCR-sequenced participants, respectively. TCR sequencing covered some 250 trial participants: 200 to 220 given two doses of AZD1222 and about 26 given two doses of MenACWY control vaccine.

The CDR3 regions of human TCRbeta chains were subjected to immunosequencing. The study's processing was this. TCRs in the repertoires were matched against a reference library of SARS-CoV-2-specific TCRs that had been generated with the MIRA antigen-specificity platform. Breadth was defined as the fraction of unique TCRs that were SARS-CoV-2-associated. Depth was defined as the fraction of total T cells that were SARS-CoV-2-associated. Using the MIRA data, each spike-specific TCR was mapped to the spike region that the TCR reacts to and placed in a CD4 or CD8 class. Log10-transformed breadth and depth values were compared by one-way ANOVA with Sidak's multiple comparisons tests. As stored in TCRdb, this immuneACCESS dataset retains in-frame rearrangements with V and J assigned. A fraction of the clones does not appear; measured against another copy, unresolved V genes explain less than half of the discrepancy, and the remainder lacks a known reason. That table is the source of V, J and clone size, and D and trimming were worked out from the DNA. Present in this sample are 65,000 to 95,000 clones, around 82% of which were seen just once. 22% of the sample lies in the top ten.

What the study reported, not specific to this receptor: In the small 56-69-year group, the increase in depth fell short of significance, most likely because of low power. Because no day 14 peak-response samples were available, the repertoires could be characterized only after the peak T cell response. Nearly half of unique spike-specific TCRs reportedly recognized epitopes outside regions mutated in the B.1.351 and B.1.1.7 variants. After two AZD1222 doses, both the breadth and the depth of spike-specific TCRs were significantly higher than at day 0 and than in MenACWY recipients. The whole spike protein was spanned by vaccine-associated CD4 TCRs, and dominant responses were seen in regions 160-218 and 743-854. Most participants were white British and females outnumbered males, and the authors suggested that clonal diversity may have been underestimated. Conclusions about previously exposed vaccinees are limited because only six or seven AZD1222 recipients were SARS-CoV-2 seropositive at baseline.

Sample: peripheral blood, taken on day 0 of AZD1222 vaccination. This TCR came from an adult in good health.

Here is the DNA: TGCGCCACCTCGGGGGGGAGTCCAGATACGCAGTATTTT. The encoded protein is CATSGGSPDTQYF. The rearrangement combines TRBV10-1 with TRBJ2-3; 8 central bases correspond to TRBD2. The junction shows trimming of 10 bases on V and 4 bases on J, and the gene matches do not reach 7 bases of it. The germline V gene (reference sequence) sets CDR1 to WNHNN and CDR2 to SYGVQD. Reading from cysteine to phenylalanine, the CDR3 counts 13 amino acids. The entry retains the CDR3 DNA only, 39 bases that are in frame from base 1.